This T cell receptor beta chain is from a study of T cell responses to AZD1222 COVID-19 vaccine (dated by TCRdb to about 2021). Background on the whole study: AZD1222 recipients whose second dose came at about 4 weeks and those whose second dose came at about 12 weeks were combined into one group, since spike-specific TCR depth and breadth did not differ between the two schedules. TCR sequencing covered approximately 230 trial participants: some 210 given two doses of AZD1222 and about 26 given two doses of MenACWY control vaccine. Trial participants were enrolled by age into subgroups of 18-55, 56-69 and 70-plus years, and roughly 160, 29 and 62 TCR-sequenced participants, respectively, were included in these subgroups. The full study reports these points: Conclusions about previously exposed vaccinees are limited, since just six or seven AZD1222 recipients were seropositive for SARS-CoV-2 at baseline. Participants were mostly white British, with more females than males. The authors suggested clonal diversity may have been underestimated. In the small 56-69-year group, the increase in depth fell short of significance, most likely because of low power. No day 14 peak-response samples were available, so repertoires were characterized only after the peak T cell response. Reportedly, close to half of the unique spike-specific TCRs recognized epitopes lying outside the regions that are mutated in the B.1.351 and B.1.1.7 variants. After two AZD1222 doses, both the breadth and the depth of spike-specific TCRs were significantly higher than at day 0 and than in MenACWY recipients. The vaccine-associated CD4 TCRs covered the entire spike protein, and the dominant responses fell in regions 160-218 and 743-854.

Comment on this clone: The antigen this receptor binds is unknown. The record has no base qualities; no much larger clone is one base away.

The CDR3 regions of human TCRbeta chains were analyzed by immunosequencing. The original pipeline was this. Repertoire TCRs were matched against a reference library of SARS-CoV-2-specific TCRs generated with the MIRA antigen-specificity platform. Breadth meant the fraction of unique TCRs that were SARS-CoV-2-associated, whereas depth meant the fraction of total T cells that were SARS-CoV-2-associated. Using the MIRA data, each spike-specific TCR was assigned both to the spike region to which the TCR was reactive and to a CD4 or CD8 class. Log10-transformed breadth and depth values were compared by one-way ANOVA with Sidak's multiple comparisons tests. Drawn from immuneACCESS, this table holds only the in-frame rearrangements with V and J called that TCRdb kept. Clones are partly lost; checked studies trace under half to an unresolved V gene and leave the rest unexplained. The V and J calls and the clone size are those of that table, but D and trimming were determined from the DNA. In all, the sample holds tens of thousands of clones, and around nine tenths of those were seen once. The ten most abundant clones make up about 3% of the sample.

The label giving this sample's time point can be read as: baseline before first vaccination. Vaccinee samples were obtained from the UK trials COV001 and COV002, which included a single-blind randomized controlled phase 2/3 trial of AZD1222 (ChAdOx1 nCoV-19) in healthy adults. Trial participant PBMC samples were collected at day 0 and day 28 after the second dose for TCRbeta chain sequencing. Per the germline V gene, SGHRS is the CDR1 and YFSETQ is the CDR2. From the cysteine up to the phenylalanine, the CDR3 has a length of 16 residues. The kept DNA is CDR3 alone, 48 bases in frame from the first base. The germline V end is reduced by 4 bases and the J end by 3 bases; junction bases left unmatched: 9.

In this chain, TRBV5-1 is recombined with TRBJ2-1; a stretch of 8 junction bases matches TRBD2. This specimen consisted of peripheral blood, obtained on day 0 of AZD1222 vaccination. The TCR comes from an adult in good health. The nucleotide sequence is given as TGCGCCAGCAGCGTACCTTCGGGAGGGTTCTACAATGAGCAGTTCTTC. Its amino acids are CASSVPSGGFYNEQFF.